A single T cell receptor (beta chain) is shown here with its context. Its antigen is still unknown. This entry comes from a study of shared clonotypes between healthy human individuals. General study findings and limits: Lower generation probabilities were found for non-shared clonotypes than for those shared by all four donors.

Assay used: immunoSEQ multiplex PCR; TCRdb lists only in-frame clones, some missing. The top ten clones hold approximately 24% of a sample with 650,000 to 800,000 clones, about 92% of them seen once. The naive CD8 population came from CD45RO-negative cells selected for CCR7, without terminally differentiated effector memory CD45RA+ cells. The clonotype was recovered from a man between 25 and 39 years old in good health. Sequencing was done on a sample of naive CD8+ T cells sorted from blood.

The CDR3 bases are TGTGCCAGCAGTATACCCGGGGGACAGGGGATGGACGAGCAGTACTTC. Amino acid sequence: CASSIPGGQGMDEQYF. The rearrangement links TRBV28 to TRBJ2-7; 10 bases map to TRBD1. The CDR3 is 16 amino acids. Looked up from germline, CDR1 is MDHEN and CDR2 is SYDVKM. Trimming removed 5 bases from V and 5 bases from J; junction bases left unmatched: 12.